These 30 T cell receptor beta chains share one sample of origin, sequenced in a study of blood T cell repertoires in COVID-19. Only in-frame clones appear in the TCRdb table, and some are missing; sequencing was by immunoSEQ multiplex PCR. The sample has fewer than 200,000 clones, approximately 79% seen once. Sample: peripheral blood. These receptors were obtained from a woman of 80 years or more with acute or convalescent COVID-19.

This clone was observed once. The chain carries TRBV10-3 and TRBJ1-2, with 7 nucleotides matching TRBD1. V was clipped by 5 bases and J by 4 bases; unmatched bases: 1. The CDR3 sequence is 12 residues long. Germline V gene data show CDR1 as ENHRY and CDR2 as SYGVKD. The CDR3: CAISTGAYGYTF. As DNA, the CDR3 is TGTGCCATCAGTACAGGGGCCTATGGCTACACCTTC.

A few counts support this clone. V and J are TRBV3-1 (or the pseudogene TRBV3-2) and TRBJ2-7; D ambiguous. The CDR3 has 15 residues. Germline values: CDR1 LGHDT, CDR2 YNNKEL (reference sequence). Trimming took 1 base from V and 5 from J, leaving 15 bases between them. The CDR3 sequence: CASSQVPSSIHEQYF. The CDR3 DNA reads TGTGCCAGCAGCCAAGTGCCTAGTAGTATCCACGAGCAGTACTTC.

As DNA, the CDR3 is TGTGCCAGCAGTCACCGGGACAGGGGCTATGGCTACACCTTC. This encodes CASSHRDRGYGYTF. V is TRBV3-1 (or the pseudogene TRBV3-2) and J is TRBJ1-2; 10 positions agree with TRBD1. Germline CDR1 reads LGHDT; CDR2 reads YNNKEL (reference sequence). V lost 6 bases, J lost 4 bases, and 5 bases stayed unmatched. CDR3 size: 14 residues.

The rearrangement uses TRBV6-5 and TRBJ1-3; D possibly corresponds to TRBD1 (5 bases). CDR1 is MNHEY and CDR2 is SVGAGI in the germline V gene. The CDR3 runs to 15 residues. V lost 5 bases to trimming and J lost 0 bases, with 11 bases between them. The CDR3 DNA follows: TGTGCCAGCAGTAGAGACAGACTCTCTGGAAACACCATATATTTT. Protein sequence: CASSRDRLSGNTIYF.

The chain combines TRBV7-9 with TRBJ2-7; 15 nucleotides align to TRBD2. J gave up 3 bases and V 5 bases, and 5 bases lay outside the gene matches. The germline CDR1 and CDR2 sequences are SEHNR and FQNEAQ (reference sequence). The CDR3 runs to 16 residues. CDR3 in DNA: TGTGCCAGCAGCCGGACTAGCGGGAGGGATATCTACGAGCAGTACTTC. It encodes CASSRTSGRDIYEQYF.

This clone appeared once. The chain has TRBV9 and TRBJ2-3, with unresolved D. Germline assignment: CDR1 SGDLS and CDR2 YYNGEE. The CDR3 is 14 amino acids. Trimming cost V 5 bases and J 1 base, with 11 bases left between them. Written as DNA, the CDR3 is TGTGCCAGCAGTCCCTTTCCAGGCACAGATACGCAGTATTTT. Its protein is CASSPFPGTDTQYF.

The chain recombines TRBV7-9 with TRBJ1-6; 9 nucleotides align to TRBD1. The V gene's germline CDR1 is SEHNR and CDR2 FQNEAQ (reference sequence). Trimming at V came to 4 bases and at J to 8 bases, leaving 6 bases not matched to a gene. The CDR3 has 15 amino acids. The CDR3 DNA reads TGTGCCAGCAGCTATGGACAGGGGCTCGATTCACCCCTCCACTTT. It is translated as CASSYGQGLDSPLHF.

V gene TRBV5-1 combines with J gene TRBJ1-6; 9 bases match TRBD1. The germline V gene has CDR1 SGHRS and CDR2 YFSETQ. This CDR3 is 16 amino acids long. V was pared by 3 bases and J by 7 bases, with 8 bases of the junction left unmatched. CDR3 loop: CASSSGGTGTNSPLHF. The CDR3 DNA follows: TGCGCCAGCAGCTCCGGAGGGACAGGGACCAATTCACCCCTCCACTTT.

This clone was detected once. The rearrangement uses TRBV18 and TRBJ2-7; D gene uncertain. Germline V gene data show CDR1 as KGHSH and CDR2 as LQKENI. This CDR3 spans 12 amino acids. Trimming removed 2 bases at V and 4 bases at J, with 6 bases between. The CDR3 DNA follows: TGTGCCAGCTCACCAGTCCCATACGAGCAGTACTTC. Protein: CASSPVPYEQYF.

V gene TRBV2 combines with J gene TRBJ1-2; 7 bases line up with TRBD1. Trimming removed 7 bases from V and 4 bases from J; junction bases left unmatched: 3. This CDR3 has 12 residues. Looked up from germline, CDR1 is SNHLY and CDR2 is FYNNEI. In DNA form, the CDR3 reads TGTGCCAGCATCGCAGGGGGCTATGGCTACACCTTC. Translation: CASIAGGYGYTF.

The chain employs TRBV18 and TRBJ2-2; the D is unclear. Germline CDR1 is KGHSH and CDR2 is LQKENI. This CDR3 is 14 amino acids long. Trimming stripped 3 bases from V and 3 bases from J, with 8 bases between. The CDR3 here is CASSPQTDTGELFF. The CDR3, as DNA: TGTGCCAGCTCACCCCAAACAGACACCGGGGAGCTGTTTTTT.

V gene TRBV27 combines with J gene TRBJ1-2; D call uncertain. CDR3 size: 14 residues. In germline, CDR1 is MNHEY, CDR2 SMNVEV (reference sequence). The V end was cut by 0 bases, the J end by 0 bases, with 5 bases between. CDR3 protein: CASSLSGANYGYTF. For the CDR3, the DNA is TGTGCCAGCAGTTTATCCGGAGCTAACTATGGCTACACCTTC.

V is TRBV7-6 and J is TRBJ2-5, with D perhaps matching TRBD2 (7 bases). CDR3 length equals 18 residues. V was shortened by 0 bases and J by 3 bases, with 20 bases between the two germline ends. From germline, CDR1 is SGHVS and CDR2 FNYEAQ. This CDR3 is CASSLAQGSQGGKETQYF. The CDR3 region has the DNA TGTGCCAGCAGCTTAGCGCAGGGGTCCCAGGGAGGGAAAGAGACCCAGTACTTC.

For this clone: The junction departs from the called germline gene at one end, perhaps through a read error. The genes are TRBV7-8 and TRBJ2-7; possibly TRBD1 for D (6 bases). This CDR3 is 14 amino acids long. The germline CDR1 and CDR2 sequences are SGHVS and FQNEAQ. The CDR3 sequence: CASSLVGTKYGQYF. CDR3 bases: TGTGCCAGCAGCTTAGTGGGGACAAAATACGGGCAGTACTTC.

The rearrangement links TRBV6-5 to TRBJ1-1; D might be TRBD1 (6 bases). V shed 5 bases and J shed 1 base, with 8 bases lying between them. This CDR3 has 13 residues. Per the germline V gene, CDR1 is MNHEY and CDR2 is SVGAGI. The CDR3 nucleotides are TGTGCCAGCAGTCTGACAGGGAACACTGAAGCTTTCTTT. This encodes CASSLTGNTEAFF.

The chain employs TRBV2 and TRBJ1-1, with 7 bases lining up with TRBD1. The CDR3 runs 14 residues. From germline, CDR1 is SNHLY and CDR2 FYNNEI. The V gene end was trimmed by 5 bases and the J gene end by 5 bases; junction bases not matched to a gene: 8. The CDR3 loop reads CASSFQTGLTEAFF. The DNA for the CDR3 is TGTGCCAGCAGTTTTCAGACAGGGTTAACTGAAGCTTTCTTT.

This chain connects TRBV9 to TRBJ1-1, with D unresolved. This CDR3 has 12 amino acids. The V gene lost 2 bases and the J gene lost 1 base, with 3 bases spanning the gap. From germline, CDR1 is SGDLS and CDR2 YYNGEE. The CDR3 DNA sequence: TGTGCCAGCAGCGTCCAGAACACTGAAGCTTTCTTT. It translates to CASSVQNTEAFF. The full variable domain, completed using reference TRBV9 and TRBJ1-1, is DSGVTQTPKHLITATGQRVTLRCSPRSGDLSVYWYQQSLDQGLQFLIQYYNGEERAKGNILERFSAQQFPDLHSELNLSSLELGDSALYFCASSVQNTEAFFGQGTRLTVV.

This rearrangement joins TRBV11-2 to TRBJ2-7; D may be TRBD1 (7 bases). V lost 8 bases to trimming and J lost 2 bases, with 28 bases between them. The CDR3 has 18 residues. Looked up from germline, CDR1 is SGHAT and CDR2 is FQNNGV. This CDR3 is CASVKQGKPGLSTYEQYF. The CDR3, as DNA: TGTGCCAGCGTTAAACAGGGGAAACCGGGACTGTCAACCTACGAGCAGTACTTC.

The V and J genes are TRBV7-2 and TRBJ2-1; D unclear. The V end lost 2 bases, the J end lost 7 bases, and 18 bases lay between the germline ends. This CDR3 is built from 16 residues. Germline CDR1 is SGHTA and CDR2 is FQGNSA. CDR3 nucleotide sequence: TGTGCCAGCAGCTTAAGCCCGGCGGCGTCCGGGAATGAGCAGTTCTTC. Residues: CASSLSPAASGNEQFF.

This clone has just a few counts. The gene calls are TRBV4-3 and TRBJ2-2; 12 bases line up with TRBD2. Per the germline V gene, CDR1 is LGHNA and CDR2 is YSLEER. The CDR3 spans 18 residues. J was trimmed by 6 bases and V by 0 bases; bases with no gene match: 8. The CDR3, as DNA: TGCGCCAGCAGCCAAGAAGCTAGCGGGAGGGCCGGGGCCGGGGAGCTGTTTTTT. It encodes CASSQEASGRAGAGELFF.

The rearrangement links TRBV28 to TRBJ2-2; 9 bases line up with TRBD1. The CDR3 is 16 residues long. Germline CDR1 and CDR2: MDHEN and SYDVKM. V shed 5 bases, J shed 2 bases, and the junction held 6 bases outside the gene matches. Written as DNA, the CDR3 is TGTGCCAGCAGTCCCGGGACAGGGAGTAACACCGGGGAGCTGTTTTTT. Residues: CASSPGTGSNTGELFF.

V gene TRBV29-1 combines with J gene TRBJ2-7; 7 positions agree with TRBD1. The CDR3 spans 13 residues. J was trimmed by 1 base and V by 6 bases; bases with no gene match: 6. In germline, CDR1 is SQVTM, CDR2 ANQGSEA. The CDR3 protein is CSVTAGGSYEQYF. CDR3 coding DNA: TGCAGCGTGACGGCAGGGGGTTCCTACGAGCAGTACTTC.

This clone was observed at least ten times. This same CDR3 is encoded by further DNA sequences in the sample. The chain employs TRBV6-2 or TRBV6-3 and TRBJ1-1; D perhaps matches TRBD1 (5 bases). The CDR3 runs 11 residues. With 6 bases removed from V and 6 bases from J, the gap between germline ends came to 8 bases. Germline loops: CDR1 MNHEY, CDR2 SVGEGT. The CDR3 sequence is CASSQGAEAFF. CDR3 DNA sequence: TGTGCCAGCAGCCAGGGAGCTGAAGCTTTCTTT.

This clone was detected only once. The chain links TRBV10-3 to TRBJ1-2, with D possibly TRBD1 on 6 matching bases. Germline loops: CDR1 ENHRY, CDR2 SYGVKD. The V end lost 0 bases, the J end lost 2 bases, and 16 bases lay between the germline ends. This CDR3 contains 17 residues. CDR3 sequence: CAISESGLTGTNYGYTF. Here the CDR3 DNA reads TGTGCCATCAGTGAGTCCGGGTTGACAGGAACAAACTATGGCTACACCTTC.

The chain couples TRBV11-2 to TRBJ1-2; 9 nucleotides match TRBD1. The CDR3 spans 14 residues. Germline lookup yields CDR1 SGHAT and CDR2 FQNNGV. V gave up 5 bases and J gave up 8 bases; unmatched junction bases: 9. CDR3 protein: CASSPQTGGVGYTF. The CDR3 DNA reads TGTGCCAGCAGCCCCCAGACAGGGGGTGTGGGCTACACCTTC. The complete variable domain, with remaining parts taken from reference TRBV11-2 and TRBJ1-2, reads EAGVAQSPRYKIIEKRQSVAFWCNPISGHATLYWYQQILGQGPKLLIQFQNNGVVDDSQLPKDRFSAERLKGVDSTLKIQPAKLEDSAVYLCASSPQTGGVGYTFGSGTRLTVV.

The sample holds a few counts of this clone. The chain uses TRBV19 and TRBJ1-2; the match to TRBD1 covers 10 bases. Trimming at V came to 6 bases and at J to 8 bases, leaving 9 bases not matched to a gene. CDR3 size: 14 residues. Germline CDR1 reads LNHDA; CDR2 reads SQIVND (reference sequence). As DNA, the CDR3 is TGTGCCAGTAGACCGACAGGGGGCTATACGGGCTACACCTTC. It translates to CASRPTGGYTGYTF.

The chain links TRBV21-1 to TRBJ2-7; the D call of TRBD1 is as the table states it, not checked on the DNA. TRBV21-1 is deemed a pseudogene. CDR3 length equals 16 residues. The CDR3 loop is CASSTTWRGQAYEQYF. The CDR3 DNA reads TGTGCCAGCAGCACCACCTGGAGGGGACAGGCCTACGAGCAGTACTTC.

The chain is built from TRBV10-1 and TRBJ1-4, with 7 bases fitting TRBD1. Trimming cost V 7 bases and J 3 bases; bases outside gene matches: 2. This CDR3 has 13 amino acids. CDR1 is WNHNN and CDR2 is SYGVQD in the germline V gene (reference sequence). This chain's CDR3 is CASKGAANEKLFF. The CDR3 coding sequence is TGCGCCAGCAAGGGGGCAGCTAATGAAAAACTGTTTTTT.

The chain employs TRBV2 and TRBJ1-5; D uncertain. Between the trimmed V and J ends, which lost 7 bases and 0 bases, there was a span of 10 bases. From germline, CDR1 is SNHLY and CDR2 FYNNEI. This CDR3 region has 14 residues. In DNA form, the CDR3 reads TGTGCCAGCAAACAGCTTTATAGCAATCAGCCCCAGCATTTT. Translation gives CASKQLYSNQPQHF.

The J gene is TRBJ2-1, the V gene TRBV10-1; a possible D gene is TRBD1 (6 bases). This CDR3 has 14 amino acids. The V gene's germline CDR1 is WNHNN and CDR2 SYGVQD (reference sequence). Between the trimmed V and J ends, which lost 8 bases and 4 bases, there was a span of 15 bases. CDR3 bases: TGCGCCAGCTCTCCCGGGACAACTTACAATGAGCAGTTCTTC. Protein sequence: CASSPGTTYNEQFF.